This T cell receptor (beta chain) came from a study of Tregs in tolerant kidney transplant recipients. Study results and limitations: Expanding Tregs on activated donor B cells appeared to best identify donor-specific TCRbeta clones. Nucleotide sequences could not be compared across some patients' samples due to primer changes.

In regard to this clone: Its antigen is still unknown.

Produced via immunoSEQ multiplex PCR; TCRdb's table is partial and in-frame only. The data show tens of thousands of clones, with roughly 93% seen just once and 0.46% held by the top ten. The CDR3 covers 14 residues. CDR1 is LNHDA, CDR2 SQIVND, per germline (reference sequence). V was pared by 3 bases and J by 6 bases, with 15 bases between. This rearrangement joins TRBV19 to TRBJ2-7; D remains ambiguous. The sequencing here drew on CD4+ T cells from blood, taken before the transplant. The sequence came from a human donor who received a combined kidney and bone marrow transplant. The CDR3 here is CASSIQHAVSEQYF. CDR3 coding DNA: TGTGCCAGTAGTATCCAGCATGCGGTTAGCGAGCAGTACTTC.